Described below is a single TCR beta chain sequence and its context. Its cognate antigen is unknown. This sample is part of a study of cytomegalovirus exposure and HLA in healthy donors. Study context: Earlier results showed 117 million unique TCR beta sequences derived from roughly 190 million T cells. Genotyping of roughly 400 donors showed that about 84% belonged to the Caucasian-associated ancestry cluster. Broader study findings: Follow-up analysis later connected one missense variant in DCLRE1C with trimming of TCR beta V- and J-genes.

Use of 60 Vbeta and 13 Jbeta primers characterized the PCR. Profiling relied on immunoSEQ multiplex PCR, and the TCRdb table lists in-frame clones only, not all of them. The sample lists 150,000 to 200,000 clones, about four fifths occurring once. The germline gives CDR1 GTSNPN, CDR2 SVGIG (reference sequence). The junction had 6 bases not matched to a gene; V was cut back by 7 bases and J by 4 bases. This CDR3 is 13 amino acids long. Sequenced material: PBMCs. This chain links TRBV30 with TRBJ1-3, with 8 positions matching TRBD1. This sequence originates from a woman aged 45-65 years in good health and CMV-seronegative. This CDR3 is CALDRAVGNTIYF. The CDR3 DNA is TGTGCCTTGGACAGGGCGGTAGGAAACACCATATATTTT.